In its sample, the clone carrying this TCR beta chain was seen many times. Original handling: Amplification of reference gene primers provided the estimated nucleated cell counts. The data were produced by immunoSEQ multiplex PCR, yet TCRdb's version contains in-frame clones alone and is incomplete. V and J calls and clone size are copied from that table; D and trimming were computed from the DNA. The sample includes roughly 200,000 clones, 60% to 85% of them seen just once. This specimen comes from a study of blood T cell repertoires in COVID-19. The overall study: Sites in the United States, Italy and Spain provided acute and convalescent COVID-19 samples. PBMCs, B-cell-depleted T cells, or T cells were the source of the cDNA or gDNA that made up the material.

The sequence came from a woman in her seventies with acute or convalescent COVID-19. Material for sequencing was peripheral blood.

In nucleotides, the CDR3 is TGTGCCAGCAGTCGCCCCGGACTGCAGGTCTACGAGCAGTACTTC. Translation: CASSRPGLQVYEQYF. The J gene is TRBJ2-7, the V gene TRBV28; perhaps TRBD2 as D (5 bases). CDR3 size: 15 residues. Trimming removed 5 bases from V and 3 bases from J, with 17 bases in between. CDR1 and CDR2 from the germline V gene are MDHEN and SYDVKM.